This T cell receptor (beta chain) appears in the sequencing data of a study of T cell responses to AZD1222 COVID-19 vaccine. Study-wide findings and caveats: Two doses of AZD1222 preceded a rise in Spike-specific TCR breadth and depth. Repertoires in all cases were sampled only once the peak T cell response had passed. Donors skewed white British and female; clonal diversity was possibly underestimated. Reports say nearly half of spike-specific TCRs go after unmutated variant regions.

The CDR3 length is 16 residues. V was cut by 3 bases and J by 2 bases, with 16 bases left in between. The germline V gene has CDR1 MNHNS and CDR2 SASEGT. Comments on this clone: Its antigen is undetermined.

Method: immunoSEQ multiplex PCR; TCRdb's copy keeps in-frame clones and lacks some. This sample has roughly 270,000 clones, with approximately 94% found just once. V gene TRBV6-1 combines with J gene TRBJ1-1; the D gene is possibly TRBD1 (6 bases). The TCR comes from an adult who received the AZD1222 COVID-19 vaccine. The material sequenced was peripheral blood, taken 28 days after the second AZD1222 dose. CDR3 in amino acids: CASSDPTRTVNTEAFF. The CDR3 DNA sequence: TGTGCCAGCAGTGACCCCACGCGGACAGTAAACACTGAAGCTTTCTTT.